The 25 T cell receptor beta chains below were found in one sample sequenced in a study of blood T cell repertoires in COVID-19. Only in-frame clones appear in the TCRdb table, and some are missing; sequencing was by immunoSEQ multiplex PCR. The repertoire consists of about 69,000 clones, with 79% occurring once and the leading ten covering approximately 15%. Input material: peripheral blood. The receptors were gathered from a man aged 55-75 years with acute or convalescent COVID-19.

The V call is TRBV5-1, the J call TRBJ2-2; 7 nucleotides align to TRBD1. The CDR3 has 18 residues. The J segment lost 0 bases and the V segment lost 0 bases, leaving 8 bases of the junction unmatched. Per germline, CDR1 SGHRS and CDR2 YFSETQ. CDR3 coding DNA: TGCGCCAGCAGCTTGGTCCCCGGGGACAGTACGAACACCGGGGAGCTGTTTTTT. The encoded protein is CASSLVPGDSTNTGELFF.

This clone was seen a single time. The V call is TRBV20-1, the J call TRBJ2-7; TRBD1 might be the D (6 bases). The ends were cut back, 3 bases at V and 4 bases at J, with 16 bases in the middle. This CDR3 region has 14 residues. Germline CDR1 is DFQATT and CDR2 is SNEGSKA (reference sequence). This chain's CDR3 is CSASGLAGEYEQYF. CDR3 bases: TGCAGTGCTAGTGGTTTGGCAGGGGAGTACGAGCAGTACTTC.

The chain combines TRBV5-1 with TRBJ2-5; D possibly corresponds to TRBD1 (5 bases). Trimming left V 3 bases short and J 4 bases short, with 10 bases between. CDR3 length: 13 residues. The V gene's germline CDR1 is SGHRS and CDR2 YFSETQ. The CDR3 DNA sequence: TGCGCCAGCAGCTCTACAGGACCAGAGACCCAGTACTTC. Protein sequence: CASSSTGPETQYF.

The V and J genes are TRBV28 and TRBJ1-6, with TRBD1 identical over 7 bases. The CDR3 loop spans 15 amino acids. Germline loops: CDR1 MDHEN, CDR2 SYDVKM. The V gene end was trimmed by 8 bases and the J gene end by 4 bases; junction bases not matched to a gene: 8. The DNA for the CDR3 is TGTGCCAGCCTGACAGGGACCGGTTATAATTCACCCCTCCACTTT. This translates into CASLTGTGYNSPLHF. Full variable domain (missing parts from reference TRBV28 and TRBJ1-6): DVKVTQSSRYLVKRTGEKVFLECVQDMDHENMFWYRQDPGLGLRLIYFSYDVKMKEKGDIPEGYSVSREKKERFSLILESASTNQTSMYLCASLTGTGYNSPLHFGNGTRLTVT.

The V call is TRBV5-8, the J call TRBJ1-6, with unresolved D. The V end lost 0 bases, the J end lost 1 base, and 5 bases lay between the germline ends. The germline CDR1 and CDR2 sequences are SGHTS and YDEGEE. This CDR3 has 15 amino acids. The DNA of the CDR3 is TGTGCCAGCAGCTTGGGGGCTTCCTATAATTCACCCCTCCACTTT. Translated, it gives CASSLGASYNSPLHF. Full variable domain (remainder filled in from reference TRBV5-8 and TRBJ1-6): EAGVTQSPTHLIKTRGQQATLRCSPISGHTSVYWYQQALGLGLQFLLWYDEGEERNRGNFPPRFSGRQFPNYSSELNVNALELEDSALYLCASSLGASYNSPLHFGNGTRLTVT.

The CDR3 reads CASSLATGIHEQYF. For the CDR3, the DNA is TGTGCCAGCAGCTTAGCTACAGGGATCCACGAGCAGTACTTC. The chain joins TRBV7-9 to TRBJ2-7, with D perhaps matching TRBD1 (6 bases). V was clipped by 0 bases and J by 5 bases, with 11 bases between them. CDR1 and CDR2 (germline): SEHNR, FQNEAQ (reference sequence). This CDR3 region has 14 residues.

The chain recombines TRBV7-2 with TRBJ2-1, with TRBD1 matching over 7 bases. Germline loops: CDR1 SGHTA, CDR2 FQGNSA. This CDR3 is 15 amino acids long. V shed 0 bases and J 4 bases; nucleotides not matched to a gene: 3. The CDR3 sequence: CASSLARGNYNEQFF. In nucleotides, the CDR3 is TGTGCCAGCAGCTTAGCCAGGGGGAATTACAATGAGCAGTTCTTC.

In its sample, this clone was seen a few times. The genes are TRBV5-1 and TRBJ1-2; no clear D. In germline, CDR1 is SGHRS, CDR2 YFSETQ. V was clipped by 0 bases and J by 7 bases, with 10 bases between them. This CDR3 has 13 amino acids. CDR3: CASSLDPSGGYTF. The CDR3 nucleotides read TGCGCCAGCAGCTTGGACCCCTCCGGTGGCTACACCTTC.

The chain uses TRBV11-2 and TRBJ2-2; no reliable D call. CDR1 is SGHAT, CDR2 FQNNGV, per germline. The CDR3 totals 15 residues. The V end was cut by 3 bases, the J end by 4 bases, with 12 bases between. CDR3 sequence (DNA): TGTGCCAGCAGCTTTAGCTCTCGGGTCACCGGGGAGCTGTTTTTT. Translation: CASSFSSRVTGELFF.

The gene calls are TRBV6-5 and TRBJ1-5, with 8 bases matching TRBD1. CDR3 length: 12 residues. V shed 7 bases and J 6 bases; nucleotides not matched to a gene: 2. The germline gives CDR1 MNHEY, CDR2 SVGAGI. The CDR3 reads CASKQGGQPQHF. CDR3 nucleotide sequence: TGTGCCAGCAAACAGGGGGGTCAGCCCCAGCATTTT.

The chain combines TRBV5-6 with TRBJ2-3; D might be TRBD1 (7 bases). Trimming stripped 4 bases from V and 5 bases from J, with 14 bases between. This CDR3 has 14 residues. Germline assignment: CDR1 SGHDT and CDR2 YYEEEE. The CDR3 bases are TGTGCCAGCAGCCCTCGACAGGGAGGAGATACGCAGTATTTT. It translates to CASSPRQGGDTQYF. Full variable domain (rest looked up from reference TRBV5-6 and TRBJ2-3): DAGVTQSPTHLIKTRGQQVTLRCSPKSGHDTVSWYQQALGQGPQFIFQYYEEEERQRGNFPDRFSGHQFPNYSSELNVNALLLGDSALYLCASSPRQGGDTQYFGPGTRLTVL.

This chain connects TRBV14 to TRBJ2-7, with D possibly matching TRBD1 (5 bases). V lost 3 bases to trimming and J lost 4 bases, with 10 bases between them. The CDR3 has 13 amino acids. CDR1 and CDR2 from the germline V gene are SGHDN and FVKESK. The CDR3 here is CASSQHDSYEQYF. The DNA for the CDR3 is TGTGCCAGCAGCCAGCACGACAGTTACGAGCAGTACTTC. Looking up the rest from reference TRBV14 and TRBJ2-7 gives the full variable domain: EAGVTQFPSHSVIEKGQTVTLRCDPISGHDNLYWYRRVMGKEIKFLLHFVKESKQDESGMPNNRFLAERTGGTYSTLKVQPAELEDSGVYFCASSQHDSYEQYFGPGTRLTVT.

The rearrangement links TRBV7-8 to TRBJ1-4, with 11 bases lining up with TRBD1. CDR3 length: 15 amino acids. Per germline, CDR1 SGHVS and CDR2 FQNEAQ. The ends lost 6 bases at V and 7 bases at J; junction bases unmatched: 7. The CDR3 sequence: CASRPDRGRGEKLFF. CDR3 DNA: TGTGCCAGCAGACCGGACAGGGGGCGAGGTGAAAAACTGTTTTTT.

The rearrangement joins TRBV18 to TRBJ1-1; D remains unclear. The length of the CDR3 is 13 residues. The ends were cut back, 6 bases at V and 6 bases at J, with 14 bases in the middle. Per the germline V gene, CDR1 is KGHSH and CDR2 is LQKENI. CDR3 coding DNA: TGTGCCAGCTCCACTGATGAGGGCTCTGAAGCTTTCTTT. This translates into CASSTDEGSEAFF.

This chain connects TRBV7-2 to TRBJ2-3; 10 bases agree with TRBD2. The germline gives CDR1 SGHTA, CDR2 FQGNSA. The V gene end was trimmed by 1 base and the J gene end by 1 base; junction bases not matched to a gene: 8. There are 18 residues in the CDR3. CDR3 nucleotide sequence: TGTGCCAGCAGCTTAGTGGTCAGCGGGGGGGGAGGCACAGATACGCAGTATTTT. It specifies CASSLVVSGGGGTDTQYF.

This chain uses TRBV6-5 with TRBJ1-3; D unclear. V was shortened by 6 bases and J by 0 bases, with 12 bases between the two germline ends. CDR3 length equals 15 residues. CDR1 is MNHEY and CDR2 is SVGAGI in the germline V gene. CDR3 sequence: CASSPRPDSGNTIYF. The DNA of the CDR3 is TGTGCCAGCAGCCCCAGGCCAGACTCTGGAAACACCATATATTTT.

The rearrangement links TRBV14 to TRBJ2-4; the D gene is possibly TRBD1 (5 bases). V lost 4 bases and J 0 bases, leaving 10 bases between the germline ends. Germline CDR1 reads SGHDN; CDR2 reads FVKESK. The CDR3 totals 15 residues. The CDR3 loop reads CASSRVQGAKNIQYF. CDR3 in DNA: TGTGCCAGCAGCCGGGTCCAGGGAGCCAAAAACATTCAGTACTTC.

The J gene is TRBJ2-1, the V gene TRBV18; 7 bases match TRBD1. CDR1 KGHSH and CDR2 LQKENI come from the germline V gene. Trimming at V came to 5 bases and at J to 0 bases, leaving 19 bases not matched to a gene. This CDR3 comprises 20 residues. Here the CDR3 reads CASSSLAGTAFRSSYNEQFF. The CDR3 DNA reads TGTGCCAGCTCATCCCTCGCCGGGACAGCCTTCCGAAGCTCCTACAATGAGCAGTTCTTC.

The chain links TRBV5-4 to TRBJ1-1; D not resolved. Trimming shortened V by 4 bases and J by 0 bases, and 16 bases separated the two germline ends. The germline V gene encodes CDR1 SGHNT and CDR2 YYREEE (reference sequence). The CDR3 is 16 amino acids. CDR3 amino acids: CASSPRLGRMNTEAFF. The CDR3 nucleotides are TGTGCCAGCAGCCCACGACTAGGACGGATGAACACTGAAGCTTTCTTT.

CDR3 in amino acids: CASSQGISGPHQPQHF. CDR3 nucleotide sequence: TGCGCCAGCAGCCAAGGAATCTCAGGGCCCCATCAGCCCCAGCATTTT. The chain couples TRBV4-1 to TRBJ1-5; tentatively, D is TRBD1 (5 bases). The CDR3 is 16 amino acids. Germline values: CDR1 MGHRA, CDR2 YSYEKL. V lost 1 base, J lost 5 bases, and 15 bases lay in between.

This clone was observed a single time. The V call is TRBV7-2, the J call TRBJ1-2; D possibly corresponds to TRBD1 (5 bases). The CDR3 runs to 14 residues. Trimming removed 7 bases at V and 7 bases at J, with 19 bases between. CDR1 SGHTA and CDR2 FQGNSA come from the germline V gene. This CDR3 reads CASNPSRGLGGYTF. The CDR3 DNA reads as TGTGCCAGCAACCCATCACGGGGGTTAGGTGGCTACACCTTC.

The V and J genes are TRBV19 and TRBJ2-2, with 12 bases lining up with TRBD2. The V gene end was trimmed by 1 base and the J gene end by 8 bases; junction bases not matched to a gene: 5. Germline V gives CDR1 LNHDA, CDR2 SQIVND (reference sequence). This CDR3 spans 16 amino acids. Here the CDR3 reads CASSIGLAGATGELFF. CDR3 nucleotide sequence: TGTGCCAGTAGTATAGGACTAGCGGGGGCGACGGGGGAGCTGTTTTTT.

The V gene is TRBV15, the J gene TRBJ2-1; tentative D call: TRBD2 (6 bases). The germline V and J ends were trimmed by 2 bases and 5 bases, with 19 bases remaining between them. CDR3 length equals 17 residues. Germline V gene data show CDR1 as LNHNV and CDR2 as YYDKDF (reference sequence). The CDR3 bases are TGTGCCACCAGCAGACCCATACCGGGACTGGCTAACAATGAGCAGTTCTTC. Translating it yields CATSRPIPGLANNEQFF.

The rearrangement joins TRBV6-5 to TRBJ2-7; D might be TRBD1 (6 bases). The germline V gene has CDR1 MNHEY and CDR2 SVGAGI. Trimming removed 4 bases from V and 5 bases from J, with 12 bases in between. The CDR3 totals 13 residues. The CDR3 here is CASSSHRADEQYF. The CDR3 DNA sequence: TGTGCCAGCAGTTCCCACAGGGCTGACGAGCAGTACTTC.

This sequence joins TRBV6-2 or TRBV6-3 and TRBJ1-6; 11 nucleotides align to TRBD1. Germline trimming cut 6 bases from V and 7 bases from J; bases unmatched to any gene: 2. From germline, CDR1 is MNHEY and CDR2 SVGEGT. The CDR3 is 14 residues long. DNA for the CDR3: TGTGCCAGCAGCCGGGACAGGGGGAATTCACCCCTCCACTTT. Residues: CASSRDRGNSPLHF.